What follows are 31 T cell receptor beta chains derived from one specimen sequenced in a study of siplizumab effects on memory and regulatory T cells. The table came from immunoSEQ multiplex PCR; TCRdb's copy has only in-frame clones and leaves some out. The table lists just under 85,000 clones, about nine tenths of them singletons. Sequenced: Tregs sorted from blood. Receptors originate from a human donor in good health.

This clone was seen a few times. The genes are TRBV7-9 and TRBJ1-1, with 9 nucleotides matching TRBD1. Per germline, CDR1 SEHNR and CDR2 FQNEAQ (reference sequence). There are 18 residues in the CDR3. Trimming removed 1 base from V and 1 base from J; junction bases left unmatched: 10. The CDR3 nucleotides are TGTGCCAGCAGCTTAGTTGTCGGAGGACAGGGGAGGAACACTGAAGCTTTCTTT. Translating gives CASSLVVGGQGRNTEAFF.

The chain uses TRBV15 and TRBJ1-4; 8 bases match TRBD1. Germline V lookup: CDR1 LNHNV, CDR2 YYDKDF (reference sequence). V lost 3 bases to trimming and J lost 4 bases; unmatched junction nucleotides: 4. The CDR3 runs to 15 residues. CDR3 sequence: CATSSETGGNEKLFF. As DNA, the CDR3 is TGTGCCACCAGCAGCGAAACAGGGGGTAATGAAAAACTGTTTTTT.

The J gene is TRBJ2-2, the V gene TRBV10-3; a possible D gene is TRBD2 (6 bases). Trimming removed 1 base from V and 3 bases from J, with 12 bases in between. CDR3 length: 16 residues. The germline V gene encodes CDR1 ENHRY and CDR2 SYGVKD. The CDR3 DNA is TGTGCCATCAGTGAGTTGGGAGGTTCCTACACCGGGGAGCTGTTTTTT. The encoded protein is CAISELGGSYTGELFF.

The chain is built from TRBV5-1 and TRBJ1-4, with D hard to call. Germline CDR1 is SGHRS and CDR2 is YFSETQ. The CDR3 loop spans 17 amino acids. The V and J ends lost 6 bases and 5 bases respectively, with 23 bases between them. The CDR3 reads CASTPGVAPTQNEKLFF. In DNA, the CDR3 is TGCGCCAGCACCCCCGGGGTGGCACCTACCCAAAATGAAAAACTGTTTTTT. Full variable domain (missing parts from reference TRBV5-1 and TRBJ1-4): KAGVTQTPRYLIKTRGQQVTLSCSPISGHRSVSWYQQTPGQGLQFLFEYFSETQRNKGNFPGRFSGRQFSNSRSEMNVSTLELGDSALYLCASTPGVAPTQNEKLFFGSGTQLSVL.

The DNA for the CDR3 is TGTGCCAGCAGGAAGACCGGGACGCCCTACGAGCAGTACTTC. It specifies CASRKTGTPYEQYF. The rearrangement uses TRBV6-1 and TRBJ2-7; tentatively, D is TRBD1 or TRBD2 (5 bases each). Germline V gives CDR1 MNHNS, CDR2 SASEGT. V lost 6 bases and J lost 2, with 14 bases in between. CDR3 length equals 14 residues.

The V gene is TRBV7-2, the J gene TRBJ1-2; D unresolved. Germline CDR1 reads SGHTA; CDR2 reads FQGNSA. V gave up 5 bases and J gave up 5 bases, with 15 bases separating them. The CDR3 consists of 14 residues. The CDR3 nucleotides read TGTGCCAGCAGCCCCCAGGTTGTGGTTTATGGCTACACCTTC. As protein: CASSPQVVVYGYTF.

About this clone itself: At one of its ends the junction is not consistent with the germline gene, which may arise from a read error. The chain links TRBV7-6 to TRBJ2-5; 8 nucleotides line up with TRBD2. This CDR3 is 12 amino acids long. Germline lookup yields CDR1 SGHVS and CDR2 FNYEAQ. The CDR3 sequence is CASSLVPTSAHF. CDR3 coding DNA: TGTGCCAGCAGCTTAGTCCCGACTAGCGCGCACTTC.

The chain recombines TRBV25-1 with TRBJ2-2, with TRBD2 matching 7 bases. CDR1 and CDR2 (germline): MGHDK, SYGVNS. V shed 8 bases, J shed 3 bases, and the junction held 12 bases outside the gene matches. The CDR3 contains 16 residues. This CDR3 is CASSPRGRGHTGELFF. The CDR3 region has the DNA TGTGCCAGCTCACCCCGGGGGAGGGGACACACCGGGGAGCTGTTTTTT.

The chain links TRBV6-5 to TRBJ1-2; D gene ambiguous. The V end lost 8 bases, the J end lost 7 bases, and 11 bases lay between the germline ends. The CDR3 covers 11 residues. CDR1 is MNHEY and CDR2 is SVGAGI in the germline V gene. CDR3 nucleotides: TGTGCCAGCGGGAATAGTCGTGGCTACACCTTC. Translation gives CASGNSRGYTF.

The J gene is TRBJ2-6, the V gene TRBV5-6; D is undetermined. The CDR3 is made up of 16 amino acids. Germline loops: CDR1 SGHDT, CDR2 YYEEEE. Trimming removed 1 base from V and 0 bases from J, with 8 bases in between. DNA of the CDR3: TGTGCCAGCAGCTTGTCATTCATCTCTGGGGCCAACGTCCTGACTTTC. This encodes CASSLSFISGANVLTF.

The chain recombines TRBV4-3 with TRBJ2-1; TRBD1 or TRBD2 may be the D gene (5 bases each). The V gene's germline CDR1 is LGHNA and CDR2 YSLEER. Trimming removed 1 base from V and 5 bases from J, with 12 bases in between. This CDR3 contains 15 residues. The CDR3, as DNA: TGCGCCAGCAGCCAAGGGCCAGAGGGACACAATGAGCAGTTCTTC. Its translation is CASSQGPEGHNEQFF.

This clone was seen just once. The V call is TRBV9, the J call TRBJ2-3, with TRBD1 as a possible D gene (6 bases). The germline V gene has CDR1 SGDLS and CDR2 YYNGEE. V was clipped by 2 bases and J by 1 base, with 14 bases between them. The CDR3 has 16 residues. This CDR3 is CASSVGQTVGTDTQYF. The CDR3 region has the DNA TGTGCCAGCAGCGTCGGACAGACGGTCGGCACAGATACGCAGTATTTT.

V usage is TRBV19 and J usage is TRBJ2-6; TRBD2 is a possible D gene (5 bases). The CDR3 has 18 amino acids. The V gene's germline CDR1 is LNHDA and CDR2 SQIVND (reference sequence). Trimming cost V 5 bases and J 2 bases, with 19 bases left between them. The CDR3 here is CASSPRGMLQTGANVLTF. CDR3 bases: TGTGCCAGTAGTCCTCGGGGAATGCTTCAAACTGGGGCCAACGTCCTGACTTTC.

This clone has only one observation. The rearrangement joins TRBV9 to TRBJ2-7, with D perhaps TRBD2 (6 bases). The CDR3 runs to 12 residues. Germline CDR1 reads SGDLS; CDR2 reads YYNGEE. V lost 4 bases and J 7 bases, leaving 12 bases between the germline ends. The CDR3 DNA reads TGTGCCAGCAGCAAGGGACTCGAAGAGCAGTACTTC. This gives the protein CASSKGLEEQYF.

The CDR3 here is CASSPQRLAGYGYTF. DNA of the CDR3: TGTGCCAGCAGCCCGCAGAGACTGGCAGGCTATGGCTACACCTTC. The chain employs TRBV7-8 and TRBJ1-2; no clear D gene. CDR1 is SGHVS and CDR2 is FQNEAQ in the germline V gene. Trimming took off 5 bases at V and 4 bases at J, with 17 bases between the two ends. The CDR3 runs 15 residues.

The sample holds a few counts of this clone. J is TRBJ2-7 and V is TRBV2, with D maybe TRBD1 (6 bases). Trimming took off 7 bases at V and 5 bases at J, with 15 bases between the two ends. Germline V gene lookup returns CDR1 SNHLY and CDR2 FYNNEI. This CDR3 comprises 13 residues. The CDR3 DNA is TGTGCCAGCAATTACCAGGGGATCCACGAGCAGTACTTC. This gives the protein CASNYQGIHEQYF.

This clone turned up a few times. The CDR3 region has the DNA TGTGCCAGCAGCCCCCAGTATTCACCCCTCCACTTT. Encoded protein: CASSPQYSPLHF. The chain has TRBV7-2 and TRBJ1-6; D gene uncertain. V was clipped by 5 bases and J by 8 bases, with 7 bases between them. Looked up from germline, CDR1 is SGHTA and CDR2 is FQGNSA. The CDR3 has 12 amino acids.

The gene calls are TRBV5-5 and TRBJ1-5, with D perhaps TRBD1 (6 bases). Germline lookup yields CDR1 SGHKS and CDR2 YYEKEE (reference sequence). There are 17 residues in the CDR3. Trimming removed 2 bases at V and 4 bases at J, with 19 bases between. The CDR3 DNA reads as TGTGCCAGCAGCTTAATCCAGGGGCAGGGTGGTAATCAGCCCCAGCATTTT. Translated, it gives CASSLIQGQGGNQPQHF.

The chain has TRBV6-1 and TRBJ1-1; D remains unclear. Looked up from germline, CDR1 is MNHNS and CDR2 is SASEGT. The CDR3 spans 12 residues. The V end was cut by 8 bases, the J end by 4 bases, with 11 bases between. CDR3 protein: CASSFYGTEAFF. CDR3 bases: TGTGCCAGCTCCTTTTACGGCACTGAAGCTTTCTTT.

The genes are TRBV7-8 and TRBJ2-7; D is uncertain. The CDR3 extends over 11 amino acids. CDR1 and CDR2 from the germline V gene are SGHVS and FQNEAQ. V was clipped by 0 bases and J by 5 bases, with 2 bases between them. The DNA for the CDR3 is TGTGCCAGCAGCTTAGCCCACGAGCAGTACTTC. Its protein product is CASSLAHEQYF.

The V call is TRBV18, the J call TRBJ2-5; D unresolved. V was shortened by 3 bases and J by 6 bases, with 8 bases between the two germline ends. CDR3 length: 12 amino acids. The germline CDR1 and CDR2 sequences are KGHSH and LQKENI. CDR3 protein: CASSPSGQTQYF. The DNA for the CDR3 is TGTGCCAGCTCACCTTCCGGGCAGACCCAGTACTTC.

The chain has TRBV28 and TRBJ1-4; no reliable D call. Germline CDR1 and CDR2: MDHEN and SYDVKM. The CDR3 has 11 amino acids. The ends were cut back, 6 bases at V and 8 bases at J, with 7 bases in the middle. CDR3 in amino acids: CASRVGEKLFF. The CDR3 coding sequence is TGTGCCAGCAGGGTGGGAGAAAAACTGTTTTTT.

The rearrangement joins TRBV7-2 to TRBJ2-2; weak D call: TRBD2 (6 bases). The V end lost 5 bases, the J end lost 5 bases, and 15 bases lay between the germline ends. Germline V CDR1 and CDR2: SGHTA, FQGNSA. This CDR3 contains 15 residues. The CDR3, as DNA: TGTGCCAGCAGCCCCACCCCCGGGGGAACCGGGGAGCTGTTTTTT. It translates to CASSPTPGGTGELFF.

This chain uses TRBV28 with TRBJ1-2, with 7 bases fitting TRBD1. In germline, CDR1 is MDHEN, CDR2 SYDVKM. V dropped 7 bases and J dropped 10; count of bases not matched to a gene: 9. The CDR3 loop spans 12 amino acids. The CDR3 protein is CASKVQGGTYTF. In DNA, the CDR3 is TGTGCCAGCAAAGTCCAGGGGGGGACCTACACCTTC.

This sequence joins TRBV10-3 and TRBJ1-1; no definite D call. Trimming pared 4 bases from V and 1 base from J, leaving 7 bases between. This CDR3 has 13 residues. The germline gives CDR1 ENHRY, CDR2 SYGVKD. CDR3 protein: CAISGTENTEAFF. CDR3 in DNA: TGTGCCATCAGTGGCACAGAGAACACTGAAGCTTTCTTT.

The CDR3 DNA is TGTGCCACCAGCAGAGATCTTATTAGGGACAGGGAGGTGGATACGCAGTATTTT. This sequence encodes CATSRDLIRDREVDTQYF. The rearrangement joins TRBV15 to TRBJ2-3, with 9 bases identical to TRBD1. The germline V gene has CDR1 LNHNV and CDR2 YYDKDF (reference sequence). The CDR3 spans 18 residues. V shed 0 bases and J 6 bases; nucleotides not matched to a gene: 13.

The chain uses TRBV10-3 and TRBJ1-2, with a tentative D call TRBD1 (6 bases). The V end was cut by 4 bases, the J end by 5 bases, with 11 bases between. Germline CDR1 ENHRY, CDR2 SYGVKD. CDR3 length equals 13 residues. The CDR3 region is CAISVGGVYGYTF. The CDR3 DNA follows: TGTGCCATCAGTGTAGGGGGTGTATATGGCTACACCTTC.

The J gene is TRBJ1-1, the V gene TRBV18; D gene uncertain. Germline CDR1 and CDR2: KGHSH and LQKENI. Trimming removed 3 bases at V and 3 bases at J, with 5 bases between. The CDR3 is made up of 12 amino acids. The CDR3, as DNA: TGTGCCAGCTCACCGATGGACACTGAAGCTTTCTTT. This translates into CASSPMDTEAFF.

The chain joins TRBV6-5 to TRBJ1-2; possible D gene TRBD1, 5 bases. The CDR3 has 13 residues. In germline, CDR1 is MNHEY, CDR2 SVGAGI. V was trimmed by 6 bases and J by 4 bases, leaving 12 bases between them. The CDR3 protein is CASSTTGFYGYTF. The CDR3 nucleotides read TGTGCCAGCAGCACTACAGGATTCTATGGCTACACCTTC.

Comments on this clone: The sample holds other DNA sequences that translate to the same CDR3. The rearrangement joins TRBV6-5 to TRBJ1-2; D not resolved. V was trimmed by 2 bases and J by 1 base, leaving 5 bases between them. The length of the CDR3 is 13 residues. Germline values: CDR1 MNHEY, CDR2 SVGAGI. The CDR3 DNA is TGTGCCAGCAGTTACAGACTTAACTATGGCTACACCTTC. This gives the protein CASSYRLNYGYTF.

The chain is built from TRBV2 and TRBJ2-1; 8 bases are a match to TRBD2. Trimming took 7 bases from V and 9 from J; bases not matched to a gene: 14. CDR3 length: 15 residues. CDR1 SNHLY and CDR2 FYNNEI come from the germline V gene. CDR3 protein: CASTLAGDHRGEQFF. CDR3 bases: TGTGCCAGCACCCTAGCGGGCGACCATAGAGGTGAGCAGTTCTTC.